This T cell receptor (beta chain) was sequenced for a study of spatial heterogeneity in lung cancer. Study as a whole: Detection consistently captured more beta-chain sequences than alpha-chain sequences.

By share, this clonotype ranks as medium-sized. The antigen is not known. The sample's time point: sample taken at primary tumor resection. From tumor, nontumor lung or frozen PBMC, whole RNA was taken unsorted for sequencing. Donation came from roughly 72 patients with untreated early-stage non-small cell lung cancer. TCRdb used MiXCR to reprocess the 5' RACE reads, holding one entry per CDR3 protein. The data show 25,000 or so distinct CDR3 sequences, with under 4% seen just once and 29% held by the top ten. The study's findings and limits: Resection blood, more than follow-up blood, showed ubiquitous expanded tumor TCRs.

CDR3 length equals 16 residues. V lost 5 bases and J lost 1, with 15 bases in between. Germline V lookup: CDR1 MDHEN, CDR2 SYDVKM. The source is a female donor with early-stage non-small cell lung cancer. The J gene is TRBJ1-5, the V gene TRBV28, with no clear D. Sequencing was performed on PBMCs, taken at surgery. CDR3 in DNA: TGTGCCAGCAGTCCCATTTGGGTGGGGAGCAATCAGCCCCAGCATTTT. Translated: CASSPIWVGSNQPQHF. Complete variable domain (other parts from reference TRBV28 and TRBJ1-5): DVKVTQSSRYLVKRTGEKVFLECVQDMDHENMFWYRQDPGLGLRLIYFSYDVKMKEKGDIPEGYSVSREKKERFSLILESASTNQTSMYLCASSPIWVGSNQPQHFGDGTRLSIL.